This T cell receptor (beta chain) was recovered during a study of blood T cells in healthy people across ages. With a J-beta primer mix and a sample-barcoded 5' primer, a second PCR ran about 7 to 12 cycles. Using its own MiXCR run on the 5' RACE reads, TCRdb lists one record per CDR3 protein. The data contain about 1.6 million distinct CDR3 sequences, about 31% of them singletons. This CDR3 is built from 16 residues. Per the germline V gene, CDR1 is SGHRS and CDR2 is YFSETQ. V lost 3 bases, J lost 0 bases, and 9 bases stayed unmatched. The sequence derives from a woman between 25 and 40 years old in good health. V usage is TRBV5-1 and J usage is TRBJ2-7, with 7 nucleotides matching TRBD2. The sample was blood. DNA for the CDR3: TGCGCCAGCAGCTCCGTGGGAGGGCCGAGCTCCTACGAGCAGTACTTC. It is translated as CASSSVGGPSSYEQYF.